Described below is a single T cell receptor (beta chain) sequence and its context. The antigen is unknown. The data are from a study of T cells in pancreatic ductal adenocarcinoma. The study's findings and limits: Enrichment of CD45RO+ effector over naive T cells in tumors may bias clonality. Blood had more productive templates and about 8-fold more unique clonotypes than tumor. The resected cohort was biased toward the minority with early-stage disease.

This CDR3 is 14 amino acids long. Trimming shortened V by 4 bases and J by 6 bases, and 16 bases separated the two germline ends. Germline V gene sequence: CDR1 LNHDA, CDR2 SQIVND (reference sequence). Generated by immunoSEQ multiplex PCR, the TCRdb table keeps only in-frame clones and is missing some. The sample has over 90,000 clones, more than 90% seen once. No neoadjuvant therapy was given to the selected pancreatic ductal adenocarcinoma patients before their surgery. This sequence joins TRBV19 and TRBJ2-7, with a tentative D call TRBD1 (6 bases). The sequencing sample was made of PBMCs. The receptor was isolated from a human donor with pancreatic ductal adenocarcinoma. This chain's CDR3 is CASSNQQGSFEQYF. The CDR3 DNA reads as TGTGCCAGTAGTAATCAACAGGGTTCGTTCGAGCAGTACTTC.